This T cell receptor (beta chain) was obtained from a study of OX40 agonist ivuxolimab in advanced cancers. Assay: immunoSEQ multiplex PCR; the TCRdb copy retains only in-frame clones and omits some. The sample has around 70,000 clones; roughly 80% are singletons. The germline V gene has CDR1 MNHNS and CDR2 SASEGT. The CDR3 sequence is 15 residues long. Deletions cut 2 bases from V and 0 bases from J, with 8 bases between. The clonotype originates from an adult with an advanced solid tumor such as melanoma, head and neck, liver or kidney cancer. V usage is TRBV6-1 and J usage is TRBJ1-5, with D perhaps matching TRBD1 (5 bases). Material: CD4+ or CD8+ T cells sorted from blood, obtained in a trial of the OX40 agonist ivuxolimab. The CDR3 DNA follows: TGTGCCAGCAGTGAATGGGGCGCTAGCAATCAGCCCCAGCATTTT. Translated: CASSEWGASNQPQHF.